Each of the 28 T cell receptor beta chains below was sequenced from the same sample in a study. TCRdb used MiXCR to reprocess the RT-PCR reads, holding one entry per CDR3 protein. The repertoire has about 700,000 distinct CDR3 sequences, approximately 15% of them found once; the top ten carry 3.6%. Sequences were obtained from memory CD4+ T cells from blood. Receptor source: a female donor in good health, serving as a healthy control.

This clonotype was seen repeatedly, ten times or more. The chain is built from TRBV6-5 and TRBJ2-5, with no clear D. Germline-derived CDR1 and CDR2 are MNHEY and SVGAGI. The V and J ends lost 5 bases and 1 base respectively, with 11 bases between them. This CDR3 region has 14 residues. CDR3 residues: CASSHLPGQETQYF. CDR3 DNA: TGTGCCAGCAGTCATCTACCGGGCCAAGAGACCCAGTACTTC.

This clonotype has ten or more counts. This sequence joins TRBV4-1 and TRBJ2-7; TRBD2 agrees at 12 bases. J gave up 0 bases and V 0 bases, and 9 bases lay outside the gene matches. This CDR3 region has 19 residues. Germline lookup yields CDR1 MGHRA and CDR2 YSYEKL. The CDR3 here is CASSQEESSGRVLSYEQYF. CDR3 DNA: TGCGCCAGCAGCCAAGAGGAGTCTAGCGGGAGGGTACTCTCCTACGAGCAGTACTTC.

This clonotype was seen ten or more times. This sequence joins TRBV5-5 and TRBJ1-2; no reliable D call. The germline V and J ends were trimmed by 1 base and 6 bases, with 10 bases remaining between them. Germline V CDR1 and CDR2: SGHKS, YYEKEE (reference sequence). CDR3 length equals 13 residues. For the CDR3, the DNA is TGTGCCAGCAGCTTGAGGCCGGAAAATGGCTACACCTTC. Its translation is CASSLRPENGYTF.

A few counts support this clonotype. The rearrangement uses TRBV28 and TRBJ2-5; TRBD2 is a possible D gene (6 bases). The CDR3 runs 14 residues. The germline gives CDR1 MDHEN, CDR2 SYDVKM. Trimming took off 5 bases at V and 5 bases at J, with 15 bases between the two ends. CDR3 DNA sequence: TGTGCCAGCAGTAAGGTTTGGGCGGGGGAGACCCAGTACTTC. Its protein is CASSKVWAGETQYF.

The chain couples TRBV18 to TRBJ2-2, with 10 positions matching TRBD2. V was clipped by 5 bases and J by 0 bases; unmatched bases: 9. Germline CDR1 and CDR2: KGHSH and LQKENI. This CDR3 spans 18 amino acids. Here the CDR3 DNA reads TGTGCCAGCTCATCTTCTGGGACTAGCGCGTCGAACACCGGGGAGCTGTTTTTT. It translates to CASSSSGTSASNTGELFF.

This chain connects TRBV7-2 to TRBJ2-3; 9 nucleotides align to TRBD1. The CDR3 runs 15 residues. Trimming cost V 4 bases and J 8 bases; bases outside gene matches: 10. Germline CDR1 and CDR2: SGHTA and FQGNSA. The CDR3 reads CASSSGGQGTVTQYF. The CDR3 nucleotides read TGTGCCAGCAGCTCGGGGGGACAGGGCACGGTTACGCAGTATTTT.

This sequence joins TRBV20-1 and TRBJ1-5, with D possibly matching TRBD1 (6 bases). Germline CDR1 DFQATT, CDR2 SNEGSKA (reference sequence). Trimming shortened V by 4 bases and J by 7 bases, and 14 bases separated the two germline ends. The CDR3 consists of 13 residues. CDR3 amino acids: CSAIKAGEQPQHF. CDR3 sequence (DNA): TGCAGTGCTATAAAGGCAGGGGAGCAGCCCCAGCATTTT.

V gene TRBV30 combines with J gene TRBJ2-1; tentative D call: TRBD1 (6 bases). The CDR3 extends over 13 amino acids. Germline V lookup: CDR1 GTSNPN, CDR2 SVGIG (reference sequence). V was pared by 2 bases and J by 3 bases, with 8 bases between. The CDR3 reads CAWSRGGYNEQFF. The CDR3 nucleotides read TGTGCCTGGAGTAGAGGGGGCTACAATGAGCAGTTCTTC.

The genes are TRBV5-8 and TRBJ1-5; D is uncertain. Trimming cost V 1 base and J 1 base, with 9 bases left between them. Germline lookup yields CDR1 SGHTS and CDR2 YDEGEE. CDR3 size: 15 residues. In DNA, the CDR3 is TGTGCCAGCAGCTTGTATGGGCCGAGCAATCAGCCCCAGCATTTT. It specifies CASSLYGPSNQPQHF.

The chain recombines TRBV6-5 with TRBJ1-6, with a possible D match to TRBD1 (6 bases). From germline, CDR1 is MNHEY and CDR2 SVGAGI. This CDR3 region has 17 residues. V was shortened by 0 bases and J by 5 bases, with 14 bases between the two germline ends. The CDR3 nucleotides are TGTGCCAGCAGTTACTCTCGGGGGGCTAGAGATAATTCACCCCTCCACTTT. It encodes CASSYSRGARDNSPLHF.

This clonotype showed up just a few times. A junction boundary mismatches the germline segment, possibly from a read error. The chain recombines TRBV6-5 with TRBJ2-1; D call uncertain. The CDR3 extends over 17 amino acids. Looked up from germline, CDR1 is MNHEY and CDR2 is SVGAGI. CDR3 region: CASSSLTGDSSFNEQFF. DNA of the CDR3: TGTGCCAGCAGTTCGCTGACTGGCGATTCCTCCTTCAATGAGCAGTTCTTC.

This clonotype occurred many times. As DNA, the CDR3 is TGCAGTGCTAGAGACCACACGGGGGAGAGTGGCTACACCTTC. This sequence encodes CSARDHTGESGYTF. This chain links TRBV20-1 with TRBJ1-2, with D perhaps matching TRBD1 (5 bases). The CDR3 has 14 amino acids. Trimming cost V 0 bases and J 7 bases, with 15 bases left between them. Germline CDR1 and CDR2: DFQATT and SNEGSKA (reference sequence).

The chain employs TRBV20-1 and TRBJ2-1, with 9 bases aligning to TRBD1. The V segment lost 0 bases and the J segment 6 bases; nucleotides outside the gene matches: 6. This CDR3 has 15 residues. CDR1 is DFQATT, CDR2 SNEGSKA, per germline (reference sequence). For the CDR3, the DNA is TGCAGTGCTAGAGATTACACAGGGGGCTCCAATGAGCAGTTCTTC. This sequence encodes CSARDYTGGSNEQFF.

A few counts support this clonotype. This rearrangement joins TRBV6-5 to TRBJ1-1, with TRBD1 matching over 9 bases. Germline V gene lookup returns CDR1 MNHEY and CDR2 SVGAGI. Germline trimming cut 3 bases from V and 0 bases from J; bases unmatched to any gene: 8. The CDR3 is 17 residues long. This CDR3 reads CASSYGPGQGLNTEAFF. CDR3 sequence (DNA): TGTGCCAGCAGTTATGGACCGGGACAGGGATTGAACACTGAAGCTTTCTTT.

The chain recombines TRBV7-2 with TRBJ2-7, with D possibly being TRBD1 or TRBD2 (6 bases each). The germline gives CDR1 SGHTA, CDR2 FQGNSA. V gave up 1 base and J gave up 3 bases, with 13 bases separating them. This CDR3 is 15 amino acids long. The CDR3: CASSLGGGLVYEQYF. CDR3 nucleotides: TGTGCCAGCAGCTTAGGAGGGGGACTGGTCTACGAGCAGTACTTC. The whole variable domain, filled in from reference TRBV7-2 and TRBJ2-7, reads GAGVSQSPSNKVTEKGKDVELRCDPISGHTALYWYRQSLGQGLEFLIYFQGNSAPDKSGLPSDRFSAERTGGSVSTLTIQRTQQEDSAVYLCASSLGGGLVYEQYFGPGTRLTVT.

The chain has TRBV7-9 and TRBJ2-3; D is uncertain. The V end lost 1 base, the J end lost 1 base, and 12 bases lay between the germline ends. The CDR3 is 16 amino acids. Germline V gives CDR1 SEHNR, CDR2 FQNEAQ (reference sequence). The CDR3 reads CASSLGEAQGTDTQYF. The CDR3 DNA follows: TGTGCCAGCAGCTTAGGCGAGGCCCAGGGCACAGATACGCAGTATTTT.

V usage is TRBV20-1 and J usage is TRBJ2-3; tentatively, D is TRBD1 or TRBD2 (6 bases each). V dropped 6 bases and J dropped 4 bases, with 17 bases sitting between them. The CDR3 sequence is 14 residues long. Germline V CDR1 and CDR2: DFQATT, SNEGSKA (reference sequence). CDR3 DNA: TGCAGTGCGCGGGCGAAGGGGGGTTCAGATACGCAGTATTTT. Amino acid sequence: CSARAKGGSDTQYF.

This chain links TRBV9 with TRBJ1-1; D call uncertain. CDR3 length: 15 residues. V was trimmed by 2 bases and J by 1 base, leaving 12 bases between them. Germline CDR1 reads SGDLS; CDR2 reads YYNGEE. The CDR3 DNA reads TGTGCCAGCAGCGTTAGTAGGTTTGGGAACACTGAAGCTTTCTTT. It encodes CASSVSRFGNTEAFF.

This clonotype has just one count. This may be a read error: a much more frequent sequence differs by one nucleotide. The J gene is TRBJ2-1, the V gene TRBV4-3; D is possibly TRBD2 (6 bases). The ends were cut back, 1 base at V and 8 bases at J, with 12 bases in the middle. The germline gives CDR1 LGHNA, CDR2 YSLEER. CDR3 length: 14 residues. The CDR3 reads CASSQGGLNYEQFF. The DNA for the CDR3 is TGCGCCAGCAGCCAAGGGGGACTTAACTATGAGCAGTTCTTC.

Many counts were recorded for this clonotype. V usage is TRBV5-1 and J usage is TRBJ2-5; TRBD1 or TRBD2 may be the D gene (5 bases each). The CDR3 has 14 amino acids. CDR1 and CDR2 (germline): SGHRS, YFSETQ. V was pared by 0 bases and J by 7 bases, with 13 bases between. The CDR3 DNA reads TGCGCCAGCAGCTTGGGGGACGTGGTTATGACCCAGTACTTC. Translating gives CASSLGDVVMTQYF.

The rearrangement uses TRBV12-3 or TRBV12-4 and TRBJ1-6; D not resolved. The V gene lost 6 bases and the J gene lost 7 bases, with 7 bases spanning the gap. There are 12 residues in the CDR3. CDR3 sequence reads: CASRAQNSPLHF. For the CDR3, the DNA is TGTGCCAGCAGAGCCCAAAATTCACCCCTCCACTTT.

There are a few counts of this clonotype. The chain uses TRBV20-1 and TRBJ1-6, with D possibly being TRBD1 (6 bases). The germline V gene encodes CDR1 DFQATT and CDR2 SNEGSKA (reference sequence). Trimming shortened V by 1 base and J by 10 bases, and 14 bases separated the two germline ends. The CDR3 spans 14 residues. The CDR3 protein is CSARAGQGFSPLHF. The CDR3 DNA reads TGCAGTGCTAGAGCGGGACAAGGTTTCTCACCCCTCCACTTT.

This clonotype has ten or more counts. The rearrangement links TRBV20-1 to TRBJ2-3; weak D call: TRBD2 (6 bases). This CDR3 region has 12 residues. Germline CDR1 reads DFQATT; CDR2 reads SNEGSKA (reference sequence). Trimming left V 3 bases short and J 4 bases short, with 8 bases between. The CDR3 nucleotides read TGCAGTGCTAGCCCTAGCGCAGATACGCAGTATTTT. It specifies CSASPSADTQYF.

This clonotype came up a few times. The chain joins TRBV7-9 to TRBJ1-2; 7 nucleotides align to TRBD1. Trimming at V came to 3 bases and at J to 4 bases, leaving 14 bases not matched to a gene. The CDR3 runs to 17 residues. The germline V gene has CDR1 SEHNR and CDR2 FQNEAQ (reference sequence). Here the CDR3 DNA reads TGTGCCAGCAGCTTTCGGACAGGCCTAAATGCGGGCTATGGCTACACCTTC. Its translation is CASSFRTGLNAGYGYTF.

This clonotype has only a few counts. The chain has TRBV20-1 and TRBJ2-7; 10 nucleotides match TRBD2. Germline V gene data show CDR1 as DFQATT and CDR2 as SNEGSKA (reference sequence). With 6 bases clipped from V and 4 bases from J, the junction kept 6 bases outside the gene matches. The CDR3 loop spans 13 amino acids. The CDR3: CSAERGGLYEQYF. In DNA form, the CDR3 reads TGCAGTGCCGAGCGGGGGGGCCTTTACGAGCAGTACTTC.

This clonotype came up many times. J is TRBJ2-4 and V is TRBV20-1; D is uncertain. The CDR3 is made up of 13 amino acids. Germline CDR1 reads DFQATT; CDR2 reads SNEGSKA (reference sequence). V lost 7 bases, J lost 6 bases, and 16 bases lay in between. In nucleotides, the CDR3 is TGCAGTGTATTCAAAGCAGGAGCAAACATTCAGTACTTC. Its protein product is CSVFKAGANIQYF.

This sequence joins TRBV9 and TRBJ2-5, with TRBD2 matching over 8 bases. Germline loops: CDR1 SGDLS, CDR2 YYNGEE. This CDR3 comprises 15 residues. J lost 2 bases, V lost 3 bases, and 6 bases had no gene match. CDR3 sequence: CASSAHLAGQETQYF. DNA of the CDR3: TGTGCCAGCAGCGCCCATCTAGCGGGTCAAGAGACCCAGTACTTC.

The rearrangement links TRBV24-1 to TRBJ1-2, with TRBD1 matching 8 bases. CDR1 is KGHDR and CDR2 is SFDVKD in the germline V gene. V lost 4 bases and J lost 9; bases outside the gene matches: 18. The CDR3 extends over 17 amino acids. CDR3 amino acids: CATSDQRGQDTPPSYTF. The CDR3 bases are TGTGCCACCAGTGACCAACGGGGACAGGACACGCCACCGAGCTACACCTTC.